The 18 T cell receptor beta chains below all came from one sample that was sequenced in a study of T cells in Graves' hyperthyroidism and ophthalmopathy. TCR beta CDR3 region amplification was performed from RNA transcripts. The study used the HTBI primer set for a first-round RT-PCR of the TCR CDR3. A single record per CDR3 protein comes from TCRdb applying MiXCR to the multiplex PCR reads. The data hold a few hundred thousand distinct CDR3 sequences, with around 15% observed a single time. Sequenced sample: blood. Receptors originate from a woman between 40 and 50 years old with Graves' ophthalmopathy.

The table lists this clonotype with a few counts. This rearrangement joins TRBV11-1 to TRBJ2-3, with 7 bases matching TRBD2. Trimming took 3 bases from V and 2 from J; bases not matched to a gene: 5. The CDR3 sequence is 15 residues long. CDR1 is SGHAT, CDR2 FQDESV, per germline (reference sequence). The CDR3 region is CASSFWGGVTDTQYF. The CDR3 coding sequence is TGTGCCAGCAGCTTTTGGGGAGGGGTCACAGATACGCAGTATTTT.

V and J are TRBV5-1 and TRBJ2-1, with D possibly being TRBD1 (7 bases). The V gene lost 0 bases and the J gene lost 8 bases, with 21 bases spanning the gap. Germline V lookup: CDR1 SGHRS, CDR2 YFSETQ. There are 17 residues in the CDR3. This CDR3 is CASSLAGSRGDRDEQFF. The CDR3 nucleotides are TGCGCCAGCAGCTTGGCCGGGAGCAGGGGGGATAGGGATGAGCAGTTCTTC.

With regard to this clonotype: This could be a read error, since a much larger clone is one nucleotide away. The J gene is TRBJ2-3, the V gene TRBV15, with D possibly being TRBD2 (6 bases). The germline V and J ends were trimmed by 0 bases and 5 bases, with 15 bases remaining between them. Germline V CDR1 and CDR2: LNHNV, YYDKDF (reference sequence). There are 16 residues in the CDR3. The CDR3 is CATSREGTGGIDTQYF. Written as DNA, the CDR3 is TGTGCCACCAGCAGAGAGGGGACTGGCGGGATAGATACGCAGTATTTT. The variable domain in full, completed from reference TRBV15 and TRBJ2-3, reads DAMVIQNPRYQVTQFGKPVTLSCSQTLNHNVMYWYQQKSSQAPKLLFHYYDKDFNNEADTPDNFQSRRPNTSFCFLDIRSPGLGDTAMYLCATSREGTGGIDTQYFGPGTRLTVL.

This clonotype was recorded many times. CDR3 coding DNA: TGTGCCAGCAGCCAAGGTAGCGGGAGCCCCTACAATGAGCAGTTCTTC. It translates to CASSQGSGSPYNEQFF. The V call is TRBV14, the J call TRBJ2-1; 9 bases map to TRBD2. Per the germline V gene, CDR1 is SGHDN and CDR2 is FVKESK. Germline trimming cut 1 base from V and 2 bases from J; bases unmatched to any gene: 3. The CDR3 has 16 residues.

This clonotype was detected many times. This sequence joins TRBV5-1 and TRBJ2-1; D ambiguous. CDR1 is SGHRS, CDR2 YFSETQ, per germline. With 4 bases removed from V and 5 bases from J, the gap between germline ends came to 10 bases. This CDR3 is 13 amino acids long. CDR3 sequence reads: CASSADANNEQFF. CDR3 in DNA: TGCGCCAGCAGCGCCGACGCAAACAATGAGCAGTTCTTC.

In its sample, this clonotype was seen a few times. Here the CDR3 reads CASPGSSNTGELFF. The CDR3 nucleotides are TGTGCCAGCCCTGGGAGTTCGAACACCGGGGAGCTGTTTTTT. The chain couples TRBV7-3 to TRBJ2-2, with TRBD2 as a possible D gene (5 bases). This CDR3 has 14 amino acids. The V end lost 8 bases, the J end lost 0 bases, and 10 bases lay between the germline ends. The V gene's germline CDR1 is SGHTA and CDR2 FQGTGA.

The rearrangement links TRBV29-1 to TRBJ2-7, with D perhaps matching TRBD1 or TRBD2 (5 bases each). The ends were cut back, 8 bases at V and 3 bases at J, with 11 bases in the middle. Germline lookup yields CDR1 SQVTM and CDR2 ANQGSEA. The CDR3 has 11 residues. The DNA of the CDR3 is TGCAGCACCAGGGACGGCTACGAGCAGTACTTC. This translates into CSTRDGYEQYF.

The table lists this clonotype with a few counts. The chain joins TRBV4-1 to TRBJ2-7, with TRBD2 as a possible D gene (6 bases). The germline V gene has CDR1 MGHRA and CDR2 YSYEKL. The V end lost 4 bases, the J end lost 3 bases, and 13 bases lay between the germline ends. There are 14 residues in the CDR3. The CDR3 bases are TGCGCCAGCAGCCCAGAGGGACTGGGCTACGAGCAGTACTTC. Translated: CASSPEGLGYEQYF.

The chain recombines TRBV5-1 with TRBJ1-2; D is possibly TRBD1 (5 bases). This CDR3 comprises 12 residues. V gave up 4 bases and J gave up 5 bases, with 9 bases separating them. Germline V gene data show CDR1 as SGHRS and CDR2 as YFSETQ. The CDR3 sequence is CASSVGGYGYTF. Written as DNA, the CDR3 is TGCGCCAGCAGCGTGGGGGGGTATGGCTACACCTTC. The entire variable domain, with the rest obtained from reference TRBV5-1 and TRBJ1-2, is as follows: KAGVTQTPRYLIKTRGQQVTLSCSPISGHRSVSWYQQTPGQGLQFLFEYFSETQRNKGNFPGRFSGRQFSNSRSEMNVSTLELGDSALYLCASSVGGYGYTFGSGTRLTVV.

The chain links TRBV5-1 to TRBJ2-7, with 7 bases matching TRBD1. TRBJ2-1 explains the end of the DNA better; the J call may be wrong. Per germline, CDR1 SGHRS and CDR2 YFSETQ. This CDR3 is 15 amino acids long. The CDR3 DNA reads as TGCGCCAGCAGCCATTGGGACAGTTCCGACTACGAGCAGTTCTTC. Protein sequence: CASSHWDSSDYEQFF.

Only a few counts were recorded for this clonotype. The V call is TRBV6-1, the J call TRBJ1-3; D not certain. The V and J ends lost 4 bases and 2 bases respectively, with 12 bases between them. This CDR3 region has 15 residues. CDR1 and CDR2 (germline): MNHNS, SASEGT. Here the CDR3 reads CASSVEKQAGNTIYF. The CDR3 nucleotides are TGTGCCAGCAGTGTTGAGAAGCAGGCTGGAAACACCATATATTTT.

This clonotype was recorded many times. The gene calls are TRBV5-1 and TRBJ2-3, with 9 bases lining up with TRBD2. With V trimmed by 4 bases and J by 6 bases, 18 bases remained unmatched. The CDR3 runs 18 residues. The germline V gene encodes CDR1 SGHRS and CDR2 YFSETQ. The CDR3 is CASSPRRASGDTHDTQYF. In nucleotides, the CDR3 is TGCGCCAGCAGCCCGCGGAGGGCTAGCGGGGACACACACGATACGCAGTATTTT.

This clonotype was found a few times. CDR3 loop: CASSLGWRLAGNVNTGELFF. CDR3 DNA sequence: TGTGCCAGCAGCTTAGGGTGGAGACTAGCGGGAAACGTGAACACCGGGGAGCTGTTTTTT. J is TRBJ2-2 and V is TRBV7-2; 11 bases are a match to TRBD2. V lost 1 base, J lost 1 base, and 11 bases stayed unmatched. The germline gives CDR1 SGHTA, CDR2 FQGNSA. This CDR3 comprises 20 residues.

This chain connects TRBV19 to TRBJ1-1; 7 bases align to TRBD1. Germline V gene sequence: CDR1 LNHDA, CDR2 SQIVND (reference sequence). The CDR3 contains 14 residues. Trimming removed 1 base from V and 7 bases from J; junction bases left unmatched: 6. CDR3 sequence (DNA): TGTGCCAGTAGTATAGGTAGGGGGACAGATGAAGCTTTCTTT. This sequence encodes CASSIGRGTDEAFF.

This clonotype was observed once. Mismatch with germline at one junction end may stem from a read error. The chain uses TRBV5-1 and TRBJ2-5; TRBD1 is a possible D gene (5 bases). The CDR3 length is 15 residues. Germline V gene lookup returns CDR1 SGHRS and CDR2 YFSETQ. The CDR3 DNA reads TGTGCCAGCAGCTCCCCGGCGGCAGGGAAAGAGACCCAGTACTTC. It is translated as CASSSPAAGKETQYF.

CDR3 loop: CASSESFGRGETQYF. CDR3 coding DNA: TGCGCCAGCAGTGAGTCGTTTGGCCGGGGGGAGACCCAGTACTTC. The genes are TRBV10-1 and TRBJ2-5, with D possibly matching TRBD2 (6 bases). Trimming stripped 0 bases from V and 5 bases from J, with 13 bases between. In germline, CDR1 is WNHNN, CDR2 SYGVQD (reference sequence). The length of the CDR3 is 15 residues.

Many counts were recorded for this clonotype. This chain connects TRBV28 to TRBJ2-7; 7 bases align to TRBD2. The germline CDR1 and CDR2 sequences are MDHEN and SYDVKM. CDR3 size: 14 residues. J lost 1 base, V lost 6 bases, and 6 bases had no gene match. The CDR3 sequence: CASSSGGLSYEQYF. The CDR3 DNA reads TGTGCCAGCAGCTCGGGGGGACTATCCTACGAGCAGTACTTC.

This clonotype was detected many times. For the CDR3, the DNA is TGTGCCAGCAGCTTTAGCGCAGAGACCGAAGCTTTCTTT. Translated: CASSFSAETEAFF. The chain has TRBV11-1 and TRBJ1-1; D uncertain. Trimming removed 3 bases at V and 8 bases at J, with 13 bases between. This CDR3 spans 13 amino acids. Germline CDR1 reads SGHAT; CDR2 reads FQDESV (reference sequence). Full variable domain (remainder filled in from reference TRBV11-1 and TRBJ1-1): EAEVAQSPRYKITEKSQAVAFWCDPISGHATLYWYRQILGQGPELLVQFQDESVVDDSQLPKDRFSAERLKGVDSTLKIQPAELGDSAMYLCASSFSAETEAFFGQGTRLTVV.